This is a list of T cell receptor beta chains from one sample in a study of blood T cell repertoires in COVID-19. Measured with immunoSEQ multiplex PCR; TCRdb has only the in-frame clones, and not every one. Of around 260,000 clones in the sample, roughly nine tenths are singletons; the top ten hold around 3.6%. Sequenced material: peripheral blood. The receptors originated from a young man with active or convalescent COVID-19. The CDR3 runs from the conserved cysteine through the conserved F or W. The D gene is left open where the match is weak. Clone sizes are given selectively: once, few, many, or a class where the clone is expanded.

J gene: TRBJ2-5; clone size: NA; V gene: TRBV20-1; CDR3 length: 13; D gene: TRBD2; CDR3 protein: CSASLAGQETQYF; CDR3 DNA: TGCAGTGCTAGTTTAGCGGGTCAAGAGACCCAGTACTTC
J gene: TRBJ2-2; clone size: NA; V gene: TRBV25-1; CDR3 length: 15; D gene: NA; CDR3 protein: CASSESTGNTGELFF; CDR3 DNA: TGTGCCAGCAGTGAAAGTACAGGGAACACCGGGGAGCTGTTTTTT
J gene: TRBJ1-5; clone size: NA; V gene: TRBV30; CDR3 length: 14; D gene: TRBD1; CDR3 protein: CAWSGGQGDQPQHF; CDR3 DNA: TGTGCCTGGAGTGGTGGACAGGGGGATCAGCCCCAGCATTTT
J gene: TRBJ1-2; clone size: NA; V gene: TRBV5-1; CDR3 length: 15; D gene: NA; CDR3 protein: CASSFGGGADYGYTF; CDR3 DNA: TGCGCCAGCAGCTTTGGCGGGGGCGCGGACTATGGCTACACCTTC
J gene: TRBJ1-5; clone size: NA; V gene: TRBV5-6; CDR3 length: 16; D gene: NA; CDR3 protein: CASSSQGQVSNQPQHF; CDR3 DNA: TGTGCCAGCAGCTCTCAGGGGCAAGTTAGCAATCAGCCCCAGCATTTT
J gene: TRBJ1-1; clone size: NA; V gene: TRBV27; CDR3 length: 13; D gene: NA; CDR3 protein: CASSFGQRTEAFF; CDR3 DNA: TGTGCCAGCAGTTTCGGGCAGCGGACTGAAGCTTTCTTT
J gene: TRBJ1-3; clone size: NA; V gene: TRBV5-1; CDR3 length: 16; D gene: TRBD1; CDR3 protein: CASSLVTGITGNTIYF; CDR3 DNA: TGCGCCAGCAGCTTGGTGACAGGGATCACTGGAAACACCATATATTTT
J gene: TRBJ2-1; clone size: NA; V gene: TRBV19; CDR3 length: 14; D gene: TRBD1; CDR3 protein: CASSMSQGSHEQFF; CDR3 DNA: TGTGCCAGTAGTATGTCACAGGGGTCTCATGAGCAGTTCTTC
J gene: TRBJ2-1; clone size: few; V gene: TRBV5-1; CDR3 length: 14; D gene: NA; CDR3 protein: CASSLTGSHNEQFF; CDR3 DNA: TGCGCCAGCAGCTTGACAGGGTCCCACAATGAGCAGTTCTTC
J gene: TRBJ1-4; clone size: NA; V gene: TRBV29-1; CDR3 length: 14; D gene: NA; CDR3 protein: CSAGGGTLDEKLFF; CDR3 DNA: TGCAGCGCTGGGGGAGGGACCCTTGATGAAAAACTGTTTTTT
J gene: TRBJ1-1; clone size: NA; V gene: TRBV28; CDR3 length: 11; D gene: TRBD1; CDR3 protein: CASNRGLSAFF; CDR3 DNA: TGTGCCAGCAACAGGGGGCTGAGCGCTTTCTTT
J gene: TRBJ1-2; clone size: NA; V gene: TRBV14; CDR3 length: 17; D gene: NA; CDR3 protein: CASSGLDSSGATYGYTF; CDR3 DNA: TGTGCCAGCAGCGGGCTGGACAGTTCAGGGGCGACGTATGGCTACACCTTC
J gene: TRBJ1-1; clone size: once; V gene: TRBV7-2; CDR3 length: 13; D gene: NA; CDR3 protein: CASRPAGWGEAFF; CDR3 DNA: TGTGCCAGCAGACCCGCGGGGTGGGGGGAAGCTTTCTTT
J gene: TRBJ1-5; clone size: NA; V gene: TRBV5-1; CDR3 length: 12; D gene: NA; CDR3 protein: CAIPPRFQPQHF; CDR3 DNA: TGCGCCATCCCCCCCCGGTTTCAGCCCCAGCATTTT
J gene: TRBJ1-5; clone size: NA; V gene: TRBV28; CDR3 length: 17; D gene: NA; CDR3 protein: CASSLRRTPYSNQPQHF; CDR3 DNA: TGTGCCAGCAGTTTACGTCGGACTCCCTATAGCAATCAGCCCCAGCATTTT
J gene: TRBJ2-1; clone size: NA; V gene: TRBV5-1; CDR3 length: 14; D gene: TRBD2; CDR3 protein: CASSWAGESGEQFF; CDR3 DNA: TGCGCCAGCAGCTGGGCGGGAGAGAGTGGTGAGCAGTTCTTC
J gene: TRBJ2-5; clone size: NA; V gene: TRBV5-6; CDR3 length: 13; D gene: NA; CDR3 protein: CASRLDSQETQYF; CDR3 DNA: TGTGCCAGCAGACTGGACAGCCAAGAGACCCAGTACTTC
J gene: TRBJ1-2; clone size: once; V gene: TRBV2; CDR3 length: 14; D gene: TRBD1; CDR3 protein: CASRGQGSFYGYTF; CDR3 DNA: TGTGCCAGCAGGGGACAGGGTAGCTTCTATGGCTACACCTTC
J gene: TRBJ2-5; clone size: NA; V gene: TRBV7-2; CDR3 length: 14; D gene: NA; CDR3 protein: CASSFGVVGETQYF; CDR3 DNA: TGTGCCAGCAGTTTCGGGGTAGTGGGAGAGACCCAGTACTTC